Reported below is one T cell receptor beta chain. Per the original methods: Estimation of nucleated cell counts relied on the amplification of reference gene primers. Generated by immunoSEQ multiplex PCR, the TCRdb table keeps only in-frame clones and is missing some. V, J and clone size derive from that table, while D and trimming were established from the DNA sequence. The sample has about 200,000 clones; 65% to 85% are singletons. The V gene end was trimmed by 6 bases and the J gene end by 8 bases; junction bases not matched to a gene: 3. This CDR3 has 12 amino acids. This record comes from a study of blood T cell repertoires in COVID-19. Whole-study context: Donors in the United States, Italy and Spain gave samples during acute or convalescent COVID-19. PBMCs, B-cell-depleted T cells, or T cells provided the cDNA or gDNA that made up the material.

Sequencing input: peripheral blood. The source of this sequence is a human donor in a cohort sampled during active COVID-19. The V call is TRBV12-3 or TRBV12-4, the J call TRBJ1-4; 7 nucleotides line up with TRBD1. The CDR3 DNA follows: TGTGCCAGCAGCCCGGGACAGGAAAAACTGTTTTTT. Amino acids: CASSPGQEKLFF.